This T cell receptor beta chain stems from a study of spatial heterogeneity in lung cancer. Study context: Samples came from around 70 TRACERx patients with untreated early-stage lung cancer. The study sequenced follow-up PBMC samples when they were available, at a median of approximately two years after resection.

Germline assignment: CDR1 SEHNR and CDR2 FQNEAQ (reference sequence). CDR3 length: 16 amino acids. V shed 8 bases, J shed 9 bases, and the junction held 15 bases outside the gene matches. Broader study findings: Whereas they appeared in blood less at follow-up, ubiquitous expanded tumor TCRs appeared there more at resection.

TCRdb re-called the 5' RACE reads through MiXCR, storing one row per CDR3 protein. The sample records more than 75,000 distinct CDR3 sequences, approximately 19% being singletons. Comments on this clonotype: Its matching antigen is unknown.

As to time point: blood at routine non-recurrence follow-up after resection. Sequencing of whole RNA from tumor, nontumor lung or frozen PBMC involved no sorting. The sequence was obtained from a male donor with early-stage non-small cell lung cancer. This specimen consisted of PBMCs, obtained at follow-up. The V call is TRBV7-9, the J call TRBJ2-3, with 12 bases aligning to TRBD2. CDR3 sequence: CASSTARTSGALTQYF. The CDR3 coding sequence is TGTGCCAGCTCCACAGCCAGGACTAGCGGGGCCTTAACGCAGTATTTT.